The rows below give T cell receptor beta chains drawn from one sample of a study of Tregs in tolerant kidney transplant recipients. Sequenced by immunoSEQ multiplex PCR; TCRdb stores in-frame clones only, minus some. The sample consists of about 50,000 clones, over 85% of them appearing once. Sequencing used CD8+ T cells from blood (PBMCs), obtained 12 months after the transplant. All receptors come from a human patient who received a combined kidney and bone marrow transplant. The T cells may partly be graft donor cells. CDR3s include the opening cysteine and the closing phenylalanine or tryptophan. A D gene is named only where the DNA matches it firmly. Rows give clone size only sometimes, using once, few, many, or a class for an expanded clone.

>TRBD2|TRBJ2-7|NA|TRBV28
CASSFGLVYYEQYF
TGTGCCAGCAGTTTTGGACTAGTATATTACGAGCAGTACTTC
>NA|TRBJ2-7|NA|TRBV4-1
CASSQEGLHYEQYF
TGCGCCAGCAGCCAGGAGGGACTGCACTACGAGCAGTACTTC
>TRBD1|TRBJ2-7|NA|TRBV27
CASSIGTGTHEQYF
TGTGCCAGCAGTATCGGGACAGGGACCCACGAGCAGTACTTC
>NA|TRBJ1-5|NA|TRBV28
CASSLSQGYNQPQHF
TGTGCCAGCAGTTTATCCCAGGGGTACAATCAGCCCCAGCATTTT
>TRBD2|TRBJ2-1|NA|TRBV9
CASSGGLAGGKPYNEQFF
TGTGCCAGCAGCGGGGGACTAGCGGGAGGGAAACCCTACAATGAGCAGTTCTTC
>TRBD2|TRBJ2-3|NA|TRBV4-3
CASSQETIEREGTDTQYF
TGCGCCAGCAGCCAGGAGACCATTGAGCGGGAGGGGACAGATACGCAGTATTTT
>NA|TRBJ1-2|NA|TRBV5-8
CASSLGDRAFYGYTF
TGTGCCAGCAGCTTGGGTGACAGAGCCTTCTATGGCTACACCTTC
>TRBD1|TRBJ1-2|NA|TRBV4-1
CASSADPGQAYGYTF
TGCGCCAGCAGCGCGGACCCGGGACAGGCCTATGGCTACACCTTC
>TRBD1|TRBJ2-1|NA|TRBV13
CASSSTSRWTGEVEQFF
TGTGCCAGCAGTTCAACATCGCGCTGGACAGGGGAGGTTGAGCAGTTCTTC
>TRBD1|TRBJ1-5|NA|TRBV28
CASSLMTGSNQPQHF
TGTGCCAGCAGTTTAATGACAGGGAGCAATCAGCCCCAGCATTTT
>NA|TRBJ2-2|NA|TRBV30
CAWRTDGLITGELFF
TGTGCCTGGAGAACGGACGGACTAATCACCGGGGAGCTGTTTTTT
>TRBD2|TRBJ2-2|NA|TRBV9
CASSPPPGTSPSGELFF
TGTGCCAGCAGCCCTCCCCCGGGGACTAGTCCGAGCGGGGAGCTGTTTTTT
>NA|TRBJ2-1|NA|TRBV9
CASSEEGENYNEQFF
TGTGCCAGCAGCGAGGAGGGAGAGAACTACAATGAGCAGTTCTTC
>NA|TRBJ2-1|NA|TRBV4-1
CASSPRRYNEQFF
TGCGCCAGCAGCCCCAGGAGGTACAATGAGCAGTTCTTC
>TRBD1|TRBJ2-1|NA|TRBV6-5
CASSYDRASYNEQFF
TGTGCCAGCAGTTACGACAGGGCCTCCTACAATGAGCAGTTCTTC
>NA|TRBJ2-7|NA|TRBV5-4
CASSLGGGIGEQYF
TGTGCCAGCAGCTTGGGTGGCGGGATTGGAGAGCAGTACTTC
>TRBD2|TRBJ2-7|NA|TRBV10-3
CAISNGGVYEQYF
TGTGCCATCAGCAACGGGGGGGTTTACGAGCAGTACTTC
>TRBD1|TRBJ2-2|NA|TRBV11-3
CASSLPHRGFSGELFF
TGTGCCAGCAGCTTACCCCACAGGGGGTTTTCCGGGGAGCTGTTTTTT
>TRBD1|TRBJ1-2|NA|TRBV5-1
CASSSGQGSMSGYTF
TGCGCCAGCAGCTCGGGACAGGGTTCCATGTCTGGCTACACCTTC
>NA|TRBJ1-6|NA|TRBV2
CASSDAGARGSPLHF
TGTGCCAGCAGTGATGCAGGGGCGCGTGGGTCACCCCTCCACTTT
>NA|TRBJ2-1|once|TRBV4-2
CASSQHTYNEQFF
TGTGCCAGCAGCCAGCACACCTACAATGAGCAGTTCTTC
>TRBD1|TRBJ1-5|NA|TRBV4-3
CASSPGTGVQPQHF
TGCGCCAGCAGCCCAGGGACAGGGGTTCAGCCCCAGCATTTT
>NA|TRBJ1-2|NA|TRBV19
CASSMAEWNYGYTF
TGTGCCAGTAGTATGGCGGAGTGGAACTATGGCTACACCTTC
>NA|TRBJ1-6|NA|TRBV27
CASKGGGASPLHF
TGTGCCAGCAAAGGCGGTGGGGCTTCACCCCTCCACTTT
>TRBD2|TRBJ2-5|NA|TRBV11-2
CASSLLAGGIETQYF
TGTGCCAGCAGCTTACTAGCGGGGGGGATAGAGACCCAGTACTTC
>NA|TRBJ2-7|NA|TRBV5-4
CASSLTGISYEQYF
TGTGCCAGCAGCTTGACAGGGATTTCTTACGAGCAGTACTTC
>NA|TRBJ2-6|NA|TRBV7-3
CASSFARAGANVLTF
TGTGCCAGCAGCTTTGCCAGGGCCGGGGCCAACGTCCTGACTTTC
>TRBD2|TRBJ2-2|NA|TRBV13
CASSPLGGGPGELFF
TGTGCCAGCAGCCCTCTGGGGGGGGGTCCCGGGGAGCTGTTTTTT
>TRBD2|TRBJ2-7|NA|TRBV11-3
CAKPGLAGFSYEQYF
TGTGCCAAACCGGGACTAGCGGGTTTCTCCTACGAGCAGTACTTC
>NA|TRBJ2-3|NA|TRBV12-5
CASGRRATDTQYF
TGTGCTAGTGGGAGGAGGGCCACAGATACGCAGTATTTT
>NA|TRBJ2-7|NA|TRBV6-1
CASSDVQGLSYEQYF
TGTGCCAGCAGTGACGTGCAGGGACTCTCCTACGAGCAGTACTTC
>NA|TRBJ2-7|NA|TRBV19
CASSIVTDSYEQYF
TGTGCCAGTAGTATAGTAACAGACTCCTACGAGCAGTACTTC
>TRBD2|TRBJ2-1|NA|TRBV9
CASNLGVAGGPHNEQFF
TGTGCCAGCAACCTAGGAGTAGCGGGGGGGCCTCACAATGAGCAGTTCTTC
>NA|TRBJ1-1|NA|TRBV27
CASSLSGAVTEAFF
TGTGCCAGCAGTTTATCGGGGGCTGTCACTGAAGCTTTCTTT
>NA|TRBJ2-7|NA|TRBV28
CASSLINILQGLQTYEQYF
TGTGCCAGCAGTCTCATAAATATACTGCAGGGTTTGCAAACCTACGAGCAGTACTTC
>NA|TRBJ2-7|NA|TRBV29-1
CSVSSGNYEQYF
TGCAGCGTTAGTAGCGGCAATTACGAGCAGTACTTC
>TRBD1|TRBJ1-2|NA|TRBV13
CASSAGTGGYYGYTF
TGTGCCAGCAGCGCCGGGACAGGGGGTTACTATGGCTACACCTTC
>TRBD2|TRBJ2-1|NA|TRBV9
CASSAEVGSGGARNNEQFF
TGTGCCAGCAGCGCTGAGGTAGGATCCGGGGGGGCTCGGAACAATGAGCAGTTCTTC
>TRBD1|TRBJ1-1|NA|TRBV5-6
CASRPDRGDTEAFF
TGTGCCAGCAGGCCAGACAGGGGGGACACTGAAGCTTTCTTT
>NA|TRBJ1-3|NA|TRBV7-9
CASSWGTLKGNTIYF
TGTGCCAGCAGCTGGGGGACACTCAAAGGAAACACCATATATTTT
>NA|TRBJ2-1|once|TRBV5-1
CASSLTSNEQFF
TGCGCCAGCAGCTTAACATCCAATGAGCAGTTCTTC
>TRBD1|TRBJ1-2|NA|TRBV9
CASSQDRVNGYTF
TGTGCCAGCAGCCAGGACAGGGTAAATGGCTACACCTTC
>TRBD1|TRBJ1-2|NA|TRBV7-8
CASSLRLGGSDYGYTF
TGTGCCAGCAGCTTGCGCCTAGGGGGCTCCGACTATGGCTACACCTTC
>NA|TRBJ2-7|NA|TRBV7-6
CASSPSAGSSYEQYF
TGTGCCAGCAGCCCCTCGGCCGGGAGCTCCTACGAGCAGTACTTC
>NA|TRBJ2-3|once|TRBV5-1
CASSLARGSTDTQYF
TGCGCCAGCAGCTTGGCCCGGGGTAGCACAGATACGCAGTATTTT
>NA|TRBJ2-6|NA|TRBV7-9
CASSPGNEGSGANVLTF
TGTGCCAGCAGCCCCGGCAATGAGGGCTCTGGGGCCAACGTCCTGACTTTC
>TRBD2|TRBJ2-1|NA|TRBV7-2
CANRRTSGRVSNYNEQFF
TGTGCCAACAGACGAACTAGCGGGAGGGTCTCAAATTACAATGAGCAGTTCTTC
>NA|TRBJ2-5|NA|TRBV15
CATGQLQETQYF
TGTGCCACCGGGCAGCTCCAAGAGACCCAGTACTTC
>NA|TRBJ2-7|NA|TRBV29-1
CSVEGDTGATDEQYF
TGCAGCGTTGAAGGGGACACCGGGGCCACCGACGAGCAGTACTTC
>NA|TRBJ2-7|NA|TRBV4-3
CASSPGGGLSYEQYF
TGCGCCAGCAGCCCCGGCGGCGGACTATCCTACGAGCAGTACTTC
>TRBD1|TRBJ2-7|NA|TRBV29-1
CSVVNFEGDSSYEQYF
TGCAGCGTTGTTAATTTTGAGGGGGACAGCTCCTACGAGCAGTACTTC
>NA|TRBJ1-1|once|TRBV28
CASNWDKKSTEAFF
TGTGCCAGCAACTGGGACAAGAAATCCACTGAAGCTTTCTTT
>NA|TRBJ2-1|NA|TRBV6-5
CASSEEIRHNEQFF
TGTGCCAGCAGTGAGGAAATACGCCACAATGAGCAGTTCTTC
>TRBD2|TRBJ2-1|NA|TRBV4-3
CASSHSSGGSYNEQFF
TGCGCCAGCAGCCATAGTAGCGGGGGCTCCTACAATGAGCAGTTCTTC
>TRBD2|TRBJ2-3|NA|TRBV5-1
CASSFALAGRTDTQYF
TGCGCCAGCAGCTTCGCTCTAGCGGGACGCACAGATACGCAGTATTTT